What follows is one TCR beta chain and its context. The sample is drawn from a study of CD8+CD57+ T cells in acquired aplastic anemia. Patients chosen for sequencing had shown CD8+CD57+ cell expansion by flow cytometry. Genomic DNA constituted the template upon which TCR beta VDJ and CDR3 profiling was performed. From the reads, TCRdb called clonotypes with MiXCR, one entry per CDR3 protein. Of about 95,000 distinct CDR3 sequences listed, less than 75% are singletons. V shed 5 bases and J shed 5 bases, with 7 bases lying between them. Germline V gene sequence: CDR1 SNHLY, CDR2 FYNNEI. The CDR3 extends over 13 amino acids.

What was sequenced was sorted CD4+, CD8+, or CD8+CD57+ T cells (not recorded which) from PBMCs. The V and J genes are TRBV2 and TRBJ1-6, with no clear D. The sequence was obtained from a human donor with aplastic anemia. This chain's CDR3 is CASSSLNNSPLHF. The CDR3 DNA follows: TGTGCCAGCAGTTCACTAAATAATTCACCCCTCCACTTT.